This TCR beta chain was identified in a study of OX40 agonist ivuxolimab in advanced cancers. Study at large: Patients were dosed with the agonistic anti-OX40 (CD134) antibody ivuxolimab. Dose-escalation cases comprised hepatocellular carcinoma, melanoma, renal cell or head and neck cancer. Broader study findings: Also present in some nonresponders was a low level of normalized T-cell clonal expansion.

Blood got drawn at baseline, again on cycle 4 day 1, and then on cycle 7 day 1. CDR3 size: 14 residues. The germline V gene has CDR1 KGHSH and CDR2 LQKENI. V was pared by 3 bases and J by 11 bases, with 17 bases between. A word on this clone: No antigen is known for it.

Profiling relied on immunoSEQ multiplex PCR, and the TCRdb table lists in-frame clones only, not all of them. The table has about 82,000 clones, about nine tenths seen once. The sequence was collected from an adult with an advanced solid tumor such as melanoma, head and neck, liver or kidney cancer. The material sequenced was CD4+ or CD8+ T cells sorted from blood, taken in a trial of the OX40 agonist ivuxolimab. The chain combines TRBV18 with TRBJ1-5, with no clear D. The CDR3 spells CASSPPGGPETQHF. Written as DNA, the CDR3 is TGTGCCAGCTCACCGCCGGGCGGCCCTGAGACCCAGCATTTT.